This passage covers 27 T cell receptor beta chains from one sample sequenced in a study of OX40 agonist ivuxolimab in advanced cancers. Here immunoSEQ multiplex PCR was the method, and the copy in TCRdb shows in-frame clones only, minus some. The sample consists of over 90,000 clones, 85% to 90% of them appearing once. This specimen was CD4+ or CD8+ T cells sorted from blood, taken in a trial of the OX40 agonist ivuxolimab. The receptors were sampled from an adult with an advanced solid tumor such as melanoma, head and neck, liver or kidney cancer.

The J gene is TRBJ2-6, the V gene TRBV16; 8 bases agree with TRBD1. The V gene's germline CDR1 is KGHSY and CDR2 FQNENV. This CDR3 spans 17 amino acids. V was pared by 4 bases and J by 0 bases, with 5 bases of the junction left unmatched. DNA of the CDR3: TGTGCCAGCAGCCGGACAGGGTTCAGCTCTGGGGCCAACGTCCTGACTTTC. This encodes CASSRTGFSSGANVLTF.

The gene calls are TRBV29-1 and TRBJ1-2; possible D gene TRBD1, 5 bases. V was shortened by 6 bases and J by 4 bases, with 18 bases between the two germline ends. This CDR3 region has 14 residues. Germline assignment: CDR1 SQVTM and CDR2 ANQGSEA. In nucleotides, the CDR3 is TGCAGCGTCACCGGGACGGAGCTATCCTATGGCTACACCTTC. Translated, it gives CSVTGTELSYGYTF.

On this clone itself: This same CDR3 is encoded by further DNA sequences in the sample. The V and J genes are TRBV7-9 and TRBJ2-5; D is unresolved. In germline, CDR1 is SEHNR, CDR2 FQNEAQ (reference sequence). Trimming removed 6 bases from V and 5 bases from J, with 13 bases in between. CDR3 size: 13 residues. DNA of the CDR3: TGTGCCAGCAGTCGAGACGGAAAGGAGACCCAGTACTTC. Translation: CASSRDGKETQYF.

There are a few counts of this clone. The rearrangement links TRBV2 to TRBJ1-5, with TRBD1 identical over 11 bases. This CDR3 has 15 residues. V lost 5 bases to trimming and J lost 4 bases; unmatched junction nucleotides: 4. Germline CDR1 and CDR2: SNHLY and FYNNEI. The CDR3 sequence: CASSPGTGGNQPQHF. CDR3 in DNA: TGTGCCAGCAGTCCGGGGACAGGGGGGAATCAGCCCCAGCATTTT.

J is TRBJ2-2 and V is TRBV7-7; 9 nucleotides align to TRBD2. V was clipped by 2 bases and J by 6 bases; unmatched bases: 13. CDR1 and CDR2 from the germline V gene are SSHAT and FNYEAQ (reference sequence). The CDR3 contains 18 residues. In DNA, the CDR3 is TGTGCCAGCAGCTTACGTGAACTAGCGGGCGGGGGACCCGGGGAGCTGTTTTTT. Its translation is CASSLRELAGGGPGELFF.

The V gene is TRBV28, the J gene TRBJ2-3; 10 bases are a match to TRBD1. Germline V gene data show CDR1 as MDHEN and CDR2 as SYDVKM. V gave up 4 bases and J gave up 3 bases; unmatched junction bases: 7. The CDR3 has 16 amino acids. The CDR3 nucleotides read TGTGCCAGCAGTTCTATGACAGGGGGCTTAACAGATACGCAGTATTTT. It translates to CASSSMTGGLTDTQYF.

The chain has TRBV19 and TRBJ2-7; D remains ambiguous. CDR1 and CDR2 (germline): LNHDA, SQIVND (reference sequence). The length of the CDR3 is 13 residues. V lost 2 bases and J lost 2, with 7 bases in between. CDR3 bases: TGTGCCAGTAGTATAAGCCGACCCTACGAGCAGTACTTC. Its translation is CASSISRPYEQYF. The full variable domain, completed using reference TRBV19 and TRBJ2-7, is DGGITQSPKYLFRKEGQNVTLSCEQNLNHDAMYWYRQDPGQGLRLIYYSQIVNDFQKGDIAEGYSVSREKKESFPLTVTSAQKNPTAFYLCASSISRPYEQYFGPGTRLTVT.

Comment on this clone: Other DNA sequences in this specimen translate into the identical CDR3. This chain uses TRBV5-4 with TRBJ1-3; TRBD1 matches 9 bases. V trimming: 5 bases; J trimming: 5 bases; junction bases outside the gene matches: 5. The CDR3 is 14 amino acids. Germline CDR1 reads SGHNT; CDR2 reads YYREEE (reference sequence). The CDR3 DNA reads TGTGCCAGCAGTTCCGGACAGGGGCGAAACACCATATATTTT. This encodes CASSSGQGRNTIYF.

This chain connects TRBV7-9 to TRBJ1-1; 8 bases line up with TRBD1. The germline V gene encodes CDR1 SEHNR and CDR2 FQNEAQ (reference sequence). Losses at the gene ends were 1 base for V and 10 bases for J; bases not matched to a gene: 14. The CDR3 length is 16 residues. The CDR3: CASSLGVLAGGSGAFF. The CDR3 DNA follows: TGTGCCAGCAGCTTAGGGGTTTTGGCAGGGGGCAGTGGAGCTTTCTTT.

The V and J genes are TRBV19 and TRBJ2-2; weak D call: TRBD1 (5 bases). This CDR3 has 14 residues. V shed 4 bases and J shed 8 bases, with 14 bases lying between them. Germline V CDR1 and CDR2: LNHDA, SQIVND (reference sequence). As DNA, the CDR3 is TGTGCCAGTAGTACTGGGCGGACACGGGGGGAGCTGTTTTTT. Its protein is CASSTGRTRGELFF.

CDR3 in amino acids: CASSPGPPYNEQFF. CDR3 DNA sequence: TGTGCCAGCAGCCCCGGGCCTCCCTACAATGAGCAGTTCTTC. This sequence joins TRBV27 and TRBJ2-1; D gene unclear. Germline CDR1 MNHEY, CDR2 SMNVEV (reference sequence). The CDR3 spans 14 residues. With 6 bases removed from V and 2 bases from J, the gap between germline ends came to 11 bases.

The rearrangement uses TRBV11-2 and TRBJ2-7; TRBD1 matches 9 bases. Germline V CDR1 and CDR2: SGHAT, FQNNGV. CDR3 length: 14 amino acids. The junction had 1 base not matched to a gene; V was cut back by 1 base and J by 3 bases. This chain's CDR3 is CASSLVGQGYEQYF. In DNA form, the CDR3 reads TGTGCCAGCAGCTTAGTGGGACAGGGCTACGAGCAGTACTTC.

The chain joins TRBV11-2 to TRBJ1-4, with D maybe TRBD1 (5 bases). Trimming removed 3 bases at V and 3 bases at J, with 5 bases between. The CDR3 totals 13 residues. CDR1 and CDR2 from the germline V gene are SGHAT and FQNNGV. CDR3 DNA: TGTGCCAGCAGCTTGGGACCTAATGAAAAACTGTTTTTT. Its translation is CASSLGPNEKLFF.

V is TRBV6-1 and J is TRBJ2-1; 8 bases fit TRBD2. This CDR3 is 14 amino acids long. Germline V CDR1 and CDR2: MNHNS, SASEGT. J was trimmed by 14 bases and V by 2 bases; bases with no gene match: 11. For the CDR3, the DNA is TGTGCCAGCAGTGAAAGGTGGAGCGGGGGATGGGAGTTCTTC. This translates into CASSERWSGGWEFF.

In DNA form, the CDR3 reads TGTGCCAGCAACAGGGCAGATGATGAAAAACTGTTTTTT. Translation: CASNRADDEKLFF. This rearrangement joins TRBV19 to TRBJ1-4; perhaps TRBD1 as D (6 bases). This CDR3 is built from 13 residues. Trimming removed 9 bases at V and 6 bases at J, with 14 bases between. Germline V lookup: CDR1 LNHDA, CDR2 SQIVND (reference sequence).

The V and J genes are TRBV5-1 and TRBJ2-7; D is possibly TRBD2 (5 bases). Germline lookup yields CDR1 SGHRS and CDR2 YFSETQ. The V end lost 7 bases, the J end lost 3 bases, and 20 bases lay between the germline ends. The CDR3 is 15 amino acids. The CDR3 bases are TGCGCCAGCGCCCCACGAGAGGGAACGAGCTACGAGCAGTACTTC. It yields the protein CASAPREGTSYEQYF.

This clone was detected once. The J gene is TRBJ1-6, the V gene TRBV18; possible D gene TRBD1, 6 bases. Trimming removed 3 bases from V and 0 bases from J, with 15 bases in between. CDR3 length equals 18 residues. The germline CDR1 and CDR2 sequences are KGHSH and LQKENI. Here the CDR3 reads CASSPLRQESSYNSPLHF. CDR3 DNA sequence: TGTGCCAGCTCACCGCTTCGACAGGAGAGCTCCTATAATTCACCCCTCCACTTT.

This rearrangement joins TRBV19 to TRBJ1-2; 9 nucleotides line up with TRBD1. Germline V gene data show CDR1 as LNHDA and CDR2 as SQIVND (reference sequence). CDR3 length: 18 amino acids. The J segment lost 0 bases and the V segment lost 4 bases, leaving 12 bases of the junction unmatched. This CDR3 is CASSKGDRATTANYGYTF. The CDR3, as DNA: TGTGCCAGTAGTAAAGGGGACAGGGCTACGACCGCTAACTATGGCTACACCTTC.

The chain couples TRBV10-2 to TRBJ2-7; D not resolved. V was trimmed by 4 bases and J by 2 bases, leaving 3 bases between them. CDR1 is WSHSY, CDR2 SAAADI, per germline. There are 11 residues in the CDR3. The CDR3 here is CASSAAYEQYF. CDR3 coding DNA: TGCGCCAGCAGTGCTGCCTACGAGCAGTACTTC.

This clone occurred once. The chain uses TRBV10-2 and TRBJ2-7, with TRBD1 identical over 8 bases. The germline V gene has CDR1 WSHSY and CDR2 SAAADI. Trimming took 8 bases from V and 3 from J; bases not matched to a gene: 9. The CDR3 is made up of 14 amino acids. CDR3 nucleotide sequence: TGCGCCAGCTCAAAGACAGGGGAAATCTACGAGCAGTACTTC. Protein sequence: CASSKTGEIYEQYF.

The rearrangement joins TRBV9 to TRBJ2-7; 7 bases are shared with TRBD2. CDR1 is SGDLS, CDR2 YYNGEE, per germline. The CDR3 extends over 14 amino acids. V lost 4 bases to trimming and J lost 4 bases; unmatched junction nucleotides: 8. CDR3: CASSPLAGGYEQYF. CDR3 sequence (DNA): TGTGCCAGCAGCCCCTTAGCGGGCGGTTACGAGCAGTACTTC.

The rearrangement links TRBV11-2 to TRBJ2-2; 7 bases line up with TRBD2. The junction had 11 bases not matched to a gene; V was cut back by 4 bases and J by 0 bases. The CDR3 extends over 18 amino acids. CDR1 and CDR2 (germline): SGHAT, FQNNGV. The CDR3 spells CASSSIRIAGPNTGELFF. CDR3 nucleotides: TGTGCCAGCAGCTCCATCAGGATAGCGGGCCCGAACACCGGGGAGCTGTTTTTT. The variable domain in full, with the rest retrieved from reference TRBV11-2 and TRBJ2-2, is EAGVAQSPRYKIIEKRQSVAFWCNPISGHATLYWYQQILGQGPKLLIQFQNNGVVDDSQLPKDRFSAERLKGVDSTLKIQPAKLEDSAVYLCASSSIRIAGPNTGELFFGEGSRLTVL.

The chain joins TRBV25-1 to TRBJ1-2; D is possibly TRBD1 (6 bases). Germline V gene sequence: CDR1 MGHDK, CDR2 SYGVNS. Deletions cut 2 bases from V and 6 bases from J, with 13 bases between. CDR3 length: 14 amino acids. CDR3 bases: TGTGCCAGCAGTGAACCCCGCCCAGGGGATGGCTACACCTTC. Translated, it gives CASSEPRPGDGYTF.

The chain carries TRBV19 and TRBJ2-5, with D possibly being TRBD1 (6 bases). Germline V lookup: CDR1 LNHDA, CDR2 SQIVND (reference sequence). The CDR3 spans 14 residues. The V end was cut by 5 bases, the J end by 5 bases, with 15 bases between. DNA for the CDR3: TGTGCCAGTAGTCCACAGGGTTTCGGGGAGACCCAGTACTTC. Translating gives CASSPQGFGETQYF.

This rearrangement joins TRBV27 to TRBJ2-3; D uncertain. The V gene lost 2 bases and the J gene lost 5 bases, with 11 bases spanning the gap. CDR1 and CDR2 from the germline V gene are MNHEY and SMNVEV (reference sequence). The CDR3 contains 14 residues. CDR3 bases: TGTGCCAGCAGTTTAAGGATCCGAGGAGATACGCAGTATTTT. This gives the protein CASSLRIRGDTQYF.

V and J are TRBV9 and TRBJ1-4; D is undetermined. The V end was cut by 1 base, the J end by 4 bases, with 14 bases between. Germline V gene lookup returns CDR1 SGDLS and CDR2 YYNGEE. The CDR3 extends over 16 amino acids. CDR3 DNA sequence: TGTGCCAGCAGCGTAAGGAGTGGCGGACTTAATGAAAAACTGTTTTTT. This gives the protein CASSVRSGGLNEKLFF.

The rearrangement links TRBV5-4 to TRBJ2-2; D remains unclear. Germline V gene data show CDR1 as SGHNT and CDR2 as YYREEE (reference sequence). The CDR3 totals 11 residues. The V gene lost 4 bases and the J gene lost 6 bases, with 4 bases spanning the gap. CDR3 in amino acids: CASSAPGELFF. CDR3 bases: TGTGCCAGCAGCGCTCCCGGGGAGCTGTTTTTT.